The 5 T cell receptor beta chains below all came from one sample that was sequenced in a study of tumor and adjacent non-tumor tissue in lung cancer. TCRbeta libraries were built with three rounds of nested PCR, modified from ARM-PCR. TCRdb re-derived calls from the multiplex PCR reads in MiXCR, one entry per CDR3 protein. The sample lists approximately 110,000 distinct CDR3 sequences, approximately 71% seen once, with around a third in the top ten. RNA was extracted from bulk tissue without any cell sorting. The sample consisted of lung tumor tissue. All receptors derive from a woman in her sixties with non-small cell lung cancer.

With regard to this clonotype: An end of the junction differs from the germline gene, which may be a read error. V usage is TRBV6-2 or TRBV6-3 and J usage is TRBJ2-1, with D perhaps TRBD1 (6 bases). The CDR3 totals 18 residues. Germline CDR1 MNHEY, CDR2 SVGEGT. The DNA for the CDR3 is TGTTCCAGCAGTTACTCTGCCCAGACAGGACTCCTTTACATTGAGCAGTTCTTC. Its translation is CSSSYSAQTGLLYIEQFF.

The J gene is TRBJ1-2, the V gene TRBV12-3 or TRBV12-4; TRBD1 might be the D (5 bases). This CDR3 is built from 16 residues. V dropped 2 bases and J dropped 6 bases, with 19 bases sitting between them. CDR3 DNA: TGTGCCAGCAGTTTAATCGTAGGGACCCAATATCATGGCTACACCTTC. Protein product: CASSLIVGTQYHGYTF.

On this clonotype itself: The junction shows a germline mismatch at one end, possibly a read error. The chain is built from TRBV12-3 or TRBV12-4 and TRBJ2-5; 11 bases fit TRBD2. This CDR3 region has 15 residues. For the CDR3, the DNA is TGTGCCAGCAGCGCTAGCGGGGGGTACCAAGAGGCCCAGTATTTC. Translated, it gives CASSASGGYQEAQYF.

As to this clonotype: A much larger clone sits a single nucleotide away, making a read error possible. The chain carries TRBV29-1 and TRBJ2-7; a weak D match, TRBD1 (5 bases). This CDR3 region has 13 residues. Germline CDR1 reads SQVTM; CDR2 reads ANQGSEA. CDR3 sequence: CRVSDTRAFGQYF. In DNA, the CDR3 is TGCAGAGTCTCGGACACCCGTGCTTTCGGGCAGTACTTC.

Regarding this clonotype: The conserved closing phenylalanine or tryptophan is absent in this CDR3, likely reflecting a read error. This rearrangement joins TRBV12-3 or TRBV12-4 to TRBJ2-5; the match to TRBD2 covers 10 bases. This CDR3 contains 15 residues. Here the CDR3 reads CASSISGGYHETQYL. The CDR3 DNA follows: TGTGCAAGCAGCATTAGCGGGGGGTACCATGAGACCCAGTACTTA.